The source of this T cell receptor (beta chain) is a study of control samples from healthy donors and cancer patients. CDR1 MNHEY and CDR2 SMNVEV come from the germline V gene (reference sequence). The CDR3 loop spans 15 amino acids. Trimming cost V 6 bases and J 7 bases, with 21 bases left between them. Data came from immunoSEQ multiplex PCR; TCRdb stores just in-frame clones and leaves some out. This sample has about 120,000 clones; about 83% occur once, and the top ten carry about 12%. The rearrangement joins TRBV27 to TRBJ1-1; tentatively, D is TRBD1 (6 bases). The clonotype was recovered from a man aged 30 to 39 in good health. The sequencing input was blood. CDR3 nucleotides: TGTGCCAGCAGCTTAAGGTGGGGGACAAGTCTTGAAGCTTTCTTT. It encodes CASSLRWGTSLEAFF.